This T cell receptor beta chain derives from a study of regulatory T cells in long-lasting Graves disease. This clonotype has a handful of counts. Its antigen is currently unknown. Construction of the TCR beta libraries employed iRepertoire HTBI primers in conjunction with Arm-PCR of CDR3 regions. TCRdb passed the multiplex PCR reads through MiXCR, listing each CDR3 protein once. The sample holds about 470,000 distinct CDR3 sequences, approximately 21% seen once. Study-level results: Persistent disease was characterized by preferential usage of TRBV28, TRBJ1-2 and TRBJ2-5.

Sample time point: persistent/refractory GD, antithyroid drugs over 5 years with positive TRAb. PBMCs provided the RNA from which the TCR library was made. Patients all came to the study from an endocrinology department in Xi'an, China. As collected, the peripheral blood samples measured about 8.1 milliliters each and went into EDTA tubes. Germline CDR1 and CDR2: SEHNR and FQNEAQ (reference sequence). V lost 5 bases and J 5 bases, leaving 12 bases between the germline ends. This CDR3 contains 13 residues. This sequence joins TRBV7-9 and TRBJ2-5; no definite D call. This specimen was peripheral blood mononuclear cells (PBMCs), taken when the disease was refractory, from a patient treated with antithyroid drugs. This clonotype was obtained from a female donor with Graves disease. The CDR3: CASSARSGETQYF. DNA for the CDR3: TGTGCCAGCAGCGCCCGGTCTGGGGAGACCCAGTACTTC.